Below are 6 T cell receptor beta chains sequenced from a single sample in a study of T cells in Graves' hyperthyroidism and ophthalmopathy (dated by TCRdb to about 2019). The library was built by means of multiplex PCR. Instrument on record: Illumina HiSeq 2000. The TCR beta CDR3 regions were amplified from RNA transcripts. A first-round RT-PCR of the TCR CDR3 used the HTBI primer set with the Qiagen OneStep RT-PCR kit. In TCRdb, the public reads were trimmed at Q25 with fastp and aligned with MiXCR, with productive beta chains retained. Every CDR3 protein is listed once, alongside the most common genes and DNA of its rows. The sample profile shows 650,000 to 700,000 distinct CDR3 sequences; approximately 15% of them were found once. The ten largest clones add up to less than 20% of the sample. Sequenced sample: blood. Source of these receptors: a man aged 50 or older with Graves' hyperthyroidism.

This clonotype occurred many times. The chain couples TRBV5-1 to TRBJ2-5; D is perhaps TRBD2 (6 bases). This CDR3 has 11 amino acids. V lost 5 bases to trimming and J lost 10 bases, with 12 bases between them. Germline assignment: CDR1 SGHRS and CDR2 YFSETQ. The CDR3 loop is CASRDPGDQYF. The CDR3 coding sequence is TGCGCCAGCAGGGACCCGGGGGACCAGTACTTC.

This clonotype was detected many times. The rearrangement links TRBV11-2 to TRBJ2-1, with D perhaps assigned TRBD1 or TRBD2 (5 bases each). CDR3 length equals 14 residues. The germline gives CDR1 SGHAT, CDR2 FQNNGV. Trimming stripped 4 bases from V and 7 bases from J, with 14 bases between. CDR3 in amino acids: CASSSTRGVNEQFF. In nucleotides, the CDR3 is TGTGCCAGCAGCTCAACCCGAGGGGTGAATGAGCAGTTCTTC.

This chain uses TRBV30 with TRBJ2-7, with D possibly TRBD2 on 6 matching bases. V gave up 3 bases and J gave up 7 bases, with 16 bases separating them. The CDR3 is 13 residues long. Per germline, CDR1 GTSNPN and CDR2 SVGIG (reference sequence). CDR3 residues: CAWRDGTAQEQYF. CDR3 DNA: TGTGCCTGGAGGGACGGGACTGCTCAAGAGCAGTACTTC.

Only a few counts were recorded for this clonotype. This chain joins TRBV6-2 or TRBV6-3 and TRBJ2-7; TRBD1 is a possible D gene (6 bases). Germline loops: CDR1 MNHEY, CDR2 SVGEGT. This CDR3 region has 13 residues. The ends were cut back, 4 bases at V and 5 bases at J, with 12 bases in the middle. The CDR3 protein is CASSSGRGNEQYF. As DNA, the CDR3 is TGTGCCAGCAGTTCGGGCAGGGGTAACGAGCAGTACTTC.

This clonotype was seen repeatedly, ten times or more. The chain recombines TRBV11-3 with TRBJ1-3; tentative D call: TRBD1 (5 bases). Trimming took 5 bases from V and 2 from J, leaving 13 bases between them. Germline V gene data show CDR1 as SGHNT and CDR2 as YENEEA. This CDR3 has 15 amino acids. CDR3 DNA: TGTGCCAGCAGCCCGAGGGAGGGACCTGGAAACACCATATATTTT. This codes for CASSPREGPGNTIYF.

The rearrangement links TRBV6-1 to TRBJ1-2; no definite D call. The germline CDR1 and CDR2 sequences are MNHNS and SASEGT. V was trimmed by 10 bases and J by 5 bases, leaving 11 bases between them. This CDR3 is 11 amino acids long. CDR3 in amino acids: CAIRPAYGYTF. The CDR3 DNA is TGTGCCATTAGACCGGCGTATGGCTACACCTTC.